These 25 T cell receptor beta chains share one sample of origin, sequenced in a study of cytomegalovirus exposure and HLA in healthy donors. This PCR relied on a set of 60 Vbeta primers and 13 Jbeta primers. This table comes from immunoSEQ multiplex PCR, and its TCRdb copy is limited to in-frame clones, with some not included. The table has just under 250,000 clones, roughly 82% seen once. The material sequenced was PBMCs. These receptors all stem from a woman in her thirties or forties in good health and CMV-seropositive.

The chain joins TRBV18 to TRBJ2-7, with 11 positions matching TRBD1. Losses at the gene ends were 6 bases for V and 2 bases for J; bases not matched to a gene: 6. The CDR3 spans 15 residues. Per germline, CDR1 KGHSH and CDR2 LQKENI. The CDR3 protein is CASSPDRGLTYEQYF. The CDR3 DNA sequence: TGTGCCAGCTCTCCGGACAGGGGGCTAACCTACGAGCAGTACTTC.

V is TRBV18 and J is TRBJ2-1, with 9 bases aligning to TRBD2. The V gene end was trimmed by 3 bases and the J gene end by 7 bases; junction bases not matched to a gene: 7. The CDR3 loop spans 15 amino acids. Germline-derived CDR1 and CDR2 are KGHSH and LQKENI. CDR3 nucleotide sequence: TGTGCCAGCTCACCGGGACTAGCATTGAGTAATGAGCAGTTCTTC. Translation: CASSPGLALSNEQFF.

This rearrangement joins TRBV7-9 to TRBJ2-5, with D unresolved. This CDR3 contains 15 residues. Germline V gives CDR1 SEHNR, CDR2 FQNEAQ (reference sequence). Trimming cost V 1 base and J 7 bases, with 16 bases left between them. CDR3 protein: CASSLGVSFMGTQYF. The CDR3 DNA reads as TGTGCCAGCAGCTTAGGTGTTAGCTTTATGGGGACCCAGTACTTC.

The rearrangement joins TRBV5-6 to TRBJ1-2; no clear D gene. V lost 0 bases and J lost 8, with 14 bases in between. Germline V gene data show CDR1 as SGHDT and CDR2 as YYEEEE. The CDR3 covers 14 residues. The CDR3: CASSLGQLLTGYTF. Here the CDR3 DNA reads TGTGCCAGCAGCTTGGGCCAGCTATTGACAGGCTACACCTTC.

This chain uses TRBV19 with TRBJ2-1; 9 nucleotides match TRBD2. Germline-derived CDR1 and CDR2 are LNHDA and SQIVND (reference sequence). With 4 bases clipped from V and 8 bases from J, the junction kept 6 bases outside the gene matches. The CDR3 sequence is 14 residues long. This CDR3 reads CASSSGGRADEQFF. CDR3 sequence (DNA): TGTGCCAGTAGTAGTGGCGGGAGGGCGGATGAGCAGTTCTTC.

The chain employs TRBV4-3 and TRBJ1-4; possibly TRBD1 for D (5 bases). This CDR3 is built from 16 residues. The V end lost 2 bases, the J end lost 5 bases, and 15 bases lay between the germline ends. Germline V CDR1 and CDR2: LGHNA, YSLEER. The CDR3 spells CASSQTWTPRNEKLFF. In DNA form, the CDR3 reads TGCGCCAGCAGCCAAACATGGACACCACGGAATGAAAAACTGTTTTTT.

The chain uses TRBV4-2 and TRBJ2-7; 15 nucleotides agree with TRBD2. Germline assignment: CDR1 LGHNA and CDR2 YNFKEQ. This CDR3 contains 18 residues. Unmatched junction bases numbered 5, after V lost 0 bases and J lost 2 bases. As DNA, the CDR3 is TGTGCCAGCAGCCAAGATCCCAGGACTAGCGGGAGGGCCTACGAGCAGTACTTC. It yields the protein CASSQDPRTSGRAYEQYF.

CDR3 in amino acids: CASSVGRGSYGYTF. The DNA of the CDR3 is TGTGCCAGCAGCGTAGGTAGGGGGAGCTATGGCTACACCTTC. The chain carries TRBV9 and TRBJ1-2, with D perhaps TRBD1 (6 bases). V lost 0 bases, J lost 4 bases, and 10 bases lay in between. This CDR3 comprises 14 residues. From germline, CDR1 is SGDLS and CDR2 YYNGEE.

This chain connects TRBV30 to TRBJ2-3; tentatively, D is TRBD1 (6 bases). The CDR3 contains 14 residues. Per germline, CDR1 GTSNPN and CDR2 SVGIG (reference sequence). V lost 4 bases and J 2 bases, leaving 13 bases between the germline ends. The CDR3 here is CAWTKGDPTDTQYF. The CDR3, as DNA: TGTGCCTGGACCAAGGGGGATCCCACAGATACGCAGTATTTT.

The chain has TRBV7-8 and TRBJ2-1; D may be TRBD1 (6 bases). Germline CDR1 and CDR2: SGHVS and FQNEAQ. The CDR3 length is 12 residues. With 5 bases removed from V and 10 bases from J, the gap between germline ends came to 12 bases. The CDR3 here is CASSKAGTEQFF. The CDR3 DNA reads TGTGCCAGCAGCAAAGCCGGGACAGAGCAGTTCTTC. Combining the CDR3 with reference TRBV7-8 and TRBJ2-1 gives the whole variable domain GAGVSQSPRYKVAKRGQDVALRCDPISGHVSLFWYQQALGQGPEFLTYFQNEAQLDKSGLPSDRFFAERPEGSVSTLKIQRTQQEDSAVYLCASSKAGTEQFFGPGTRLTVL.

This clone was counted once. In DNA, the CDR3 is TGTGCCACCAGCAGTTGGGACAGGGTGGGTGGCTACACCTTC. This gives the protein CATSSWDRVGGYTF. The chain combines TRBV15 with TRBJ1-2; 9 bases map to TRBD1. In germline, CDR1 is LNHNV, CDR2 YYDKDF (reference sequence). This CDR3 spans 14 amino acids. V lost 3 bases to trimming and J lost 7 bases; unmatched junction nucleotides: 6.

The chain is built from TRBV30 and TRBJ1-5, with D tentatively TRBD1 (5 bases). V was trimmed by 6 bases and J by 2 bases, leaving 8 bases between them. This CDR3 is 12 amino acids long. Germline CDR1 reads GTSNPN; CDR2 reads SVGIG (reference sequence). CDR3 bases: TGTGCCTGCGACAGCGGCAATCAGCCCCAGCATTTT. Translating gives CACDSGNQPQHF.

The chain uses TRBV30 and TRBJ1-5, with a tentative D call TRBD1 (5 bases). CDR3 size: 14 residues. The germline V gene has CDR1 GTSNPN and CDR2 SVGIG (reference sequence). Trimming took 2 bases from V and 4 from J, leaving 12 bases between them. CDR3 nucleotide sequence: TGTGCCTGGAGTAGGGGCGGTGGGAATCAGCCCCAGCATTTT. This gives the protein CAWSRGGGNQPQHF.

Only one count was recorded for this clone. The genes are TRBV10-3 and TRBJ2-3; 8 positions agree with TRBD2. The CDR3 is 14 amino acids. The ends lost 7 bases at V and 2 bases at J; junction bases unmatched: 5. From germline, CDR1 is ENHRY and CDR2 SYGVKD. The CDR3 sequence is CAINPGLDTDTQYF. Here the CDR3 DNA reads TGTGCCATCAACCCGGGACTAGACACAGATACGCAGTATTTT.

This clone was seen a few times. The rearrangement links TRBV5-4 to TRBJ2-7; TRBD1 matches at 8 bases. J lost 4 bases, V lost 4 bases, and 7 bases had no gene match. CDR3 size: 14 residues. The germline V gene has CDR1 SGHNT and CDR2 YYREEE (reference sequence). CDR3 loop: CASSTRDRIYEQYF. As DNA, the CDR3 is TGTGCCAGCAGCACACGGGACAGGATTTACGAGCAGTACTTC.

This chain uses TRBV7-2 with TRBJ2-2; 11 nucleotides agree with TRBD2. V lost 2 bases, J lost 7 bases, and 6 bases stayed unmatched. This CDR3 contains 16 residues. Germline loops: CDR1 SGHTA, CDR2 FQGNSA. The CDR3 protein is CASSLRGTSGFGELFF. The CDR3 nucleotides are TGTGCCAGCAGCTTAAGGGGGACTAGCGGCTTCGGGGAGCTGTTTTTT.

V is TRBV5-6 and J is TRBJ1-3; TRBD1 might be the D (5 bases). The germline V gene has CDR1 SGHDT and CDR2 YYEEEE. V lost 3 bases and J 2 bases, leaving 12 bases between the germline ends. The CDR3 consists of 15 residues. For the CDR3, the DNA is TGTGCCAGCAGCTCTAAAACGACAGCTGGAAACACCATATATTTT. This codes for CASSSKTTAGNTIYF.

The rearrangement joins TRBV5-1 to TRBJ2-1; D call uncertain. V lost 0 bases, J lost 7 bases, and 14 bases lay in between. The CDR3 consists of 15 residues. Germline V gene lookup returns CDR1 SGHRS and CDR2 YFSETQ. Here the CDR3 reads CASSLAFTASNEQFF. CDR3 bases: TGCGCCAGCAGCTTGGCTTTTACAGCTTCGAATGAGCAGTTCTTC.

This rearrangement joins TRBV7-2 to TRBJ2-3, with 13 bases lining up with TRBD2. The CDR3 contains 18 residues. Per the germline V gene, CDR1 is SGHTA and CDR2 is FQGNSA. J gave up 6 bases and V 3 bases, and 12 bases lay outside the gene matches. This CDR3 reads CASSFAYLTSGRGDTQYF. The DNA for the CDR3 is TGTGCCAGCAGCTTCGCCTATCTCACTAGCGGGAGGGGTGATACGCAGTATTTT.

The V and J genes are TRBV6-5 and TRBJ1-1; 9 bases fit TRBD1. With 5 bases clipped from V and 3 bases from J, the junction kept 7 bases outside the gene matches. From germline, CDR1 is MNHEY and CDR2 SVGAGI. The CDR3 consists of 15 residues. DNA for the CDR3: TGTGCCAGCAGTGCCTACAGGGGGCCCGACACTGAAGCTTTCTTT. Protein: CASSAYRGPDTEAFF.

Only a few counts were recorded for this clone. V usage is TRBV29-1 and J usage is TRBJ1-1; 7 positions match TRBD1. Germline V lookup: CDR1 SQVTM, CDR2 ANQGSEA. The CDR3 is made up of 13 amino acids. Germline trimming cut 4 bases from V and 6 bases from J; bases unmatched to any gene: 8. Here the CDR3 DNA reads TGCAGCGTTGTTCAGGGGGTGATGGCTGAAGCTTTCTTT. It is translated as CSVVQGVMAEAFF.

The J gene is TRBJ2-7, the V gene TRBV9, with 10 bases aligning to TRBD2. V dropped 0 bases and J dropped 6; count of bases not matched to a gene: 6. The CDR3 totals 15 residues. Germline loops: CDR1 SGDLS, CDR2 YYNGEE. CDR3 nucleotide sequence: TGTGCCAGCAGCGTAGGGTCTAGCGGGAGTTCCGAGCAGTACTTC. Protein sequence: CASSVGSSGSSEQYF.

The chain has TRBV5-3 and TRBJ1-1; D perhaps matches TRBD1 (5 bases). TRBV5-3 is given ORF status, its function remaining uncertain. The CDR3 has 13 amino acids. Trimming left V 4 bases short and J 11 bases short, with 18 bases between. The CDR3 sequence is CARSPGWGFLAFF. As DNA, the CDR3 is TGTGCCAGAAGCCCAGGGTGGGGTTTTCTCGCTTTCTTT.

V usage is TRBV6-6 and J usage is TRBJ1-4, with 12 bases identical to TRBD1. CDR1 is MNHNY and CDR2 is SVGAGI in the germline V gene (reference sequence). Trimming removed 5 bases from V and 7 bases from J; junction bases left unmatched: 5. CDR3 size: 15 residues. CDR3 sequence (DNA): TGTGCCAGCAGTCGGGACAGGGGGCACGGTGAAAAACTGTTTTTT. It translates to CASSRDRGHGEKLFF.

This chain uses TRBV9 with TRBJ1-4; 9 bases match TRBD1. Germline V gene lookup returns CDR1 SGDLS and CDR2 YYNGEE. After removal of 3 bases from V and 10 bases from J, the junction contained 13 bases not matched to a gene. The CDR3 length is 16 residues. In nucleotides, the CDR3 is TGTGCCAGCAGCGACGGGGTGGGTACAGGGGGCGTAAAACTGTTTTTT. This translates into CASSDGVGTGGVKLFF.